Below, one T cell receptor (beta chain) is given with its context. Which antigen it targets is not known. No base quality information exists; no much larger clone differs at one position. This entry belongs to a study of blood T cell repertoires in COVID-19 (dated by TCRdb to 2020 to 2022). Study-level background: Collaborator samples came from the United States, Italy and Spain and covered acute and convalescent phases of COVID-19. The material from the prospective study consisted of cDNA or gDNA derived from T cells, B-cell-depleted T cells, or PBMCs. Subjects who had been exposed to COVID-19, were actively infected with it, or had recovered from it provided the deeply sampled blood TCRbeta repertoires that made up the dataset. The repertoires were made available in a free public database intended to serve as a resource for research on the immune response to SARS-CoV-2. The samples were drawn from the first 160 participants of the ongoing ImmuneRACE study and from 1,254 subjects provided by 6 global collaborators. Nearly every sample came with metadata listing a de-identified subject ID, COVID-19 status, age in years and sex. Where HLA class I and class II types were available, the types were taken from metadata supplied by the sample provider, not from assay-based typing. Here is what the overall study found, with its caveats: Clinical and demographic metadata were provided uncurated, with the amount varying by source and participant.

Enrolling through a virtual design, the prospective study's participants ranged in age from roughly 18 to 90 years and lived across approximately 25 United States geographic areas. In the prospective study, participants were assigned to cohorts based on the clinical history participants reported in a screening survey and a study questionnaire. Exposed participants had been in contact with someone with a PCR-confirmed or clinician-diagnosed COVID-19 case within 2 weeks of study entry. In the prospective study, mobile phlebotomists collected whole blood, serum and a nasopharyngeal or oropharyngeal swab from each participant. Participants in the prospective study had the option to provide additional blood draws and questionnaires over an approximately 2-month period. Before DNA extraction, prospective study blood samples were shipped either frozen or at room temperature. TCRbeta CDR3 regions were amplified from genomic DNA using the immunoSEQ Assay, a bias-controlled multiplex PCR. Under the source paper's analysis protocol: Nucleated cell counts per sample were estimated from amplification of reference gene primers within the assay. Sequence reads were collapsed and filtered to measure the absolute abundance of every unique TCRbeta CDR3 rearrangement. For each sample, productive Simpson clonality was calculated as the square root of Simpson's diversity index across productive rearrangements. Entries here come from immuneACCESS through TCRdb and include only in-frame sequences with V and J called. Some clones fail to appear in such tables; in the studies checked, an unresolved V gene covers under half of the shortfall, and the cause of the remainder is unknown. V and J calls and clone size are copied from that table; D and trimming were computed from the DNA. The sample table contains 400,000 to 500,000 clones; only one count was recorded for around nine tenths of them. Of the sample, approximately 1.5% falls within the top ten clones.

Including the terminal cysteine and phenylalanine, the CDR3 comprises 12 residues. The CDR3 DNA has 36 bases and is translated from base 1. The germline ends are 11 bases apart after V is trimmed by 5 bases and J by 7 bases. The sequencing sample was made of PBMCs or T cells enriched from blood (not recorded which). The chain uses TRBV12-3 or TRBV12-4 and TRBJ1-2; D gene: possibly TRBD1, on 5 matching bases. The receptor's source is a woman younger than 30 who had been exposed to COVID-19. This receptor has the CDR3 CASSPRRGGYTF. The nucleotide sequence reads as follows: TGTGCCAGCAGTCCTCGAAGGGGTGGCTACACCTTC.